This TCR beta chain comes out of a study of CD8+CD57+ T cells in acquired aplastic anemia. This CDR3 is built from 16 residues. The ends lost 3 bases at V and 1 base at J; junction bases unmatched: 5. Germline CDR1 and CDR2: KGHSH and LQKENI. The patients chosen for sequencing had shown expansion of CD8+CD57+ cells (detected by flow cytometry). Both TCR beta VDJ combination and CDR3 sequence profiling were carried out. Genomic DNA was the template for this profiling. TCRdb redid the calling of the reads with MiXCR, one entry per CDR3 protein. The sample records 150,000 to 200,000 distinct CDR3 sequences, around 48% being singletons.

This TCR derives from a human donor with aplastic anemia. The rearrangement joins TRBV18 to TRBJ2-7; 11 nucleotides line up with TRBD2. Source material: sorted CD4+, CD8+, or CD8+CD57+ T cells (not recorded which) from PBMCs. The CDR3 DNA is TGTGCCAGCTCACCTCCTCGACTAGCGGGATCCTACGAGCAGTACTTC. This sequence encodes CASSPPRLAGSYEQYF.